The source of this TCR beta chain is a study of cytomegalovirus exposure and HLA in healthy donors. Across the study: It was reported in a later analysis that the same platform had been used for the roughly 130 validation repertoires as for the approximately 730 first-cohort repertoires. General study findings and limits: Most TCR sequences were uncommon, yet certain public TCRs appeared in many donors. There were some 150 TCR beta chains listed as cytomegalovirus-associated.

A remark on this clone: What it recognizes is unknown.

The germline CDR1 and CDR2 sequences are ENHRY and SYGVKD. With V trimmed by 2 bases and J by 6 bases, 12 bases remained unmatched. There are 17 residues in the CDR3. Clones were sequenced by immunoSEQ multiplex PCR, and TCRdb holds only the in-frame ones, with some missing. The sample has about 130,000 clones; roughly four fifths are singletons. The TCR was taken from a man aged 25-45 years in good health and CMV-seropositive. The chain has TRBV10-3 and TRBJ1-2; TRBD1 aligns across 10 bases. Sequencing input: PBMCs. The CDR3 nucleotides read TGTGCCATCAGTGAGGACAGGGGGCGCGTTGGCTCGGATGGCTACACCTTC. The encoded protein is CAISEDRGRVGSDGYTF.